This entry describes one T cell receptor beta chain. Its antigen is as yet unknown. The authors took PBMCs from 8 to 10 ml fresh peripheral blood. This sample is drawn from a study of T cells in Graves' hyperthyroidism and ophthalmopathy. Study outcomes and limitations: Most expanded thyroid clonotypes above 0.001 also appeared in blood.

CDR3 length: 17 amino acids. CDR1 is MNHNS and CDR2 is SASEGT in the germline V gene. Trimming took off 6 bases at V and 1 base at J, with 16 bases between the two ends. RNA transcripts yielded amplified TCR beta CDR3 regions. When the TCR CDR3 underwent first-round RT-PCR, the HTBI primer set was used. TCRdb called the multiplex PCR reads again in MiXCR, with one record for every CDR3 protein. The table has some 600,000 distinct CDR3 sequences, approximately 15% seen once. This receptor was obtained from a woman aged 25-40 years with Graves' hyperthyroidism that later progressed to Graves' ophthalmopathy. Sequenced material: blood. The chain employs TRBV6-1 and TRBJ2-6; either TRBD1 or TRBD2 may fit D (5 bases each). The CDR3 DNA sequence: TGTGCCAGCAGAAAAGGGTTGGGGGTATCTGGGGCCAACGTCCTGACTTTC. Encoded protein: CASRKGLGVSGANVLTF.